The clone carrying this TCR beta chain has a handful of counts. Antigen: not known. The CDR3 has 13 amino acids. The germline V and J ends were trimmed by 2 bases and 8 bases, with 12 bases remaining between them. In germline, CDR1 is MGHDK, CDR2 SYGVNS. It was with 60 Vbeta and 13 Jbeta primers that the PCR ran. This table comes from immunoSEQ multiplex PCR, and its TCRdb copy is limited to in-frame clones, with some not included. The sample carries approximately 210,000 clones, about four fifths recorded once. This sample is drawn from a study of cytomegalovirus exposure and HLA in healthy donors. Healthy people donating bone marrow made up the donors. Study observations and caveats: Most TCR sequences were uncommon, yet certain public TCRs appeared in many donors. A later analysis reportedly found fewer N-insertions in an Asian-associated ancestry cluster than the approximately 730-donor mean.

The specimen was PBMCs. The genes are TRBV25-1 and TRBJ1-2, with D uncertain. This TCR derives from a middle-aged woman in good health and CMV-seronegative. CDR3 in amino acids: CASSEGGVKGYTF. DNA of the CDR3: TGTGCCAGCAGTGAAGGCGGGGTAAAGGGCTACACCTTC.